The sequence of this T cell receptor (beta chain) was determined in a study of T cells in Graves' hyperthyroidism and ophthalmopathy. Study observations and caveats: Most thyroid clonotypes expanded above 0.001 were also detected in blood.

Graves' hyperthyroidism was deemed stable absent ophthalmopathy progression within 18 months. Diagnostic decisions used clinical symptoms, serum thyroxine and TRAb, thyroid ultrasound and orbital computed tomography. Source material for PBMCs was over 7.5 ml fresh peripheral blood. The CDR3 consists of 14 residues. Looked up from germline, CDR1 is SGHTS and CDR2 is YDEGEE. V was trimmed by 4 bases and J by 2 bases, leaving 10 bases between them. Note on this clonotype: Antigen: not known.

From RNA transcripts, TCR beta CDR3 regions were amplified. The HTBI primer set drove a first-round RT-PCR of the TCR CDR3. A single record per CDR3 protein comes from TCRdb applying MiXCR to the multiplex PCR reads. Altogether roughly 740,000 distinct CDR3 sequences are present, around 17% being singletons, with the ten largest covering approximately 8.4%. The sequence was obtained from a man younger than 35 with Graves' hyperthyroidism. The sample taken for sequencing was blood. V gene TRBV5-8 combines with J gene TRBJ1-5; D gene ambiguous. DNA for the CDR3: TGTGCCAGCAGCCAGGACGGCCGCAATCAGCCCCAGCATTTT. It is translated as CASSQDGRNQPQHF.